The text below deals with one T cell receptor (beta chain). The entry originates in a study of T cell changes during pregnancy in multiple sclerosis. The assay was immunoSEQ multiplex PCR, and TCRdb's table has in-frame clones only and misses some. This table has about 50,000 clones, 80% to 95% appearing once. V was clipped by 8 bases and J by 8 bases; unmatched bases: 6. Germline V CDR1 and CDR2: MNHNS, SASEGT. The CDR3 length is 13 residues. V is TRBV6-1 and J is TRBJ1-4, with 9 bases fitting TRBD1. The clonotype comes from a female donor in good health, enrolled as a control in a pregnancy study. The source was CD4+ T cells from peripheral blood mononuclear cells, collected after pregnancy. The DNA of the CDR3 is TGTGCCAGCGCCGGGACAGGGAGCGAAAAACTGTTTTTT. Residues: CASAGTGSEKLFF.